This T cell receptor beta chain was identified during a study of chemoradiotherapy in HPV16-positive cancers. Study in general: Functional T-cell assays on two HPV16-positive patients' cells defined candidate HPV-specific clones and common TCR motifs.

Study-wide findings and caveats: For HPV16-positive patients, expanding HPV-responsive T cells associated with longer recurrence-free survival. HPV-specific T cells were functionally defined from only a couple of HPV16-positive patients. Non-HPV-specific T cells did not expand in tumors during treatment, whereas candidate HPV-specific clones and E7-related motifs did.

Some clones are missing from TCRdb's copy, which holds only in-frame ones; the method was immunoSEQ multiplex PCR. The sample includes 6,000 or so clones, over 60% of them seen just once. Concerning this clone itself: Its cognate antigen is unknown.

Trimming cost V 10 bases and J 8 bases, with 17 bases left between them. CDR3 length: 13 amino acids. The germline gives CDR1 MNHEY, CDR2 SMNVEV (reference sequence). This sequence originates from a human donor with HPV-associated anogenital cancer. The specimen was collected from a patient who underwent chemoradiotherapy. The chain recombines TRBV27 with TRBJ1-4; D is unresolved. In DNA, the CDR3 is TGTGCCACCCGGAGGTCGTCAATAGAAAAACTGTTTTTT. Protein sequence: CATRRSSIEKLFF.